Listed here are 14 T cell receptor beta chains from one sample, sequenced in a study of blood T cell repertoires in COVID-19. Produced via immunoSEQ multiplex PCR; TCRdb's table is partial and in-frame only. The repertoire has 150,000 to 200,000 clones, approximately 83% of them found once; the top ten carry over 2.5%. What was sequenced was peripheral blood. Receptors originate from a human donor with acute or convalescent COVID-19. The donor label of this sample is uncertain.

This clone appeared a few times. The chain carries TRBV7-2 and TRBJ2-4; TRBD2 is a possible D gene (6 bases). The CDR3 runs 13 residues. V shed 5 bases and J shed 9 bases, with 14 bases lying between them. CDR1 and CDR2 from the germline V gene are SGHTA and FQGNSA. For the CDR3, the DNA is TGTGCCAGCAGCCTCCCTCCCGGGGGCATTCAGTACTTC. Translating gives CASSLPPGGIQYF.

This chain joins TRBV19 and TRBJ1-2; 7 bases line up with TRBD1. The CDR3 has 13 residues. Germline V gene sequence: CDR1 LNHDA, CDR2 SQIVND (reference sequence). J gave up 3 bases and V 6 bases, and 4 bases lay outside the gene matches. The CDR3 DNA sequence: TGTGCCAGTAGCTCTACAGGGGACTATGGCTACACCTTC. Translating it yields CASSSTGDYGYTF.

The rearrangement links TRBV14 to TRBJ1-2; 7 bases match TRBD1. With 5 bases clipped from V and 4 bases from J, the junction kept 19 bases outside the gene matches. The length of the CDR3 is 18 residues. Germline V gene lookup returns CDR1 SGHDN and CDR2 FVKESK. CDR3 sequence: CASSYGTATQKGIYGYTF. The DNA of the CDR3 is TGTGCCAGCAGCTACGGGACAGCTACTCAAAAAGGCATCTATGGCTACACCTTC.

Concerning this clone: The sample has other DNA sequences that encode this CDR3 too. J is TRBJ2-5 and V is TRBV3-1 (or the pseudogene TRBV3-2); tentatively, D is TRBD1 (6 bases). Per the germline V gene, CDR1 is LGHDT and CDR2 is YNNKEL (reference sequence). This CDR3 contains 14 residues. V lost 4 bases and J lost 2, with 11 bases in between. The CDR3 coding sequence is TGTGCCAGCAGCCTGGACAGCCCACAAGAGACCCAGTACTTC. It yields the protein CASSLDSPQETQYF.

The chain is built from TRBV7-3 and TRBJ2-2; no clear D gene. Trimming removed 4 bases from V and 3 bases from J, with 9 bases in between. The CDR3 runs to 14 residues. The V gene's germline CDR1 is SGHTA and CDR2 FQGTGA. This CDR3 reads CASSSPRDTGELFF. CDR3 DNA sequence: TGTGCCAGCAGCTCCCCGCGAGACACCGGGGAGCTGTTTTTT.

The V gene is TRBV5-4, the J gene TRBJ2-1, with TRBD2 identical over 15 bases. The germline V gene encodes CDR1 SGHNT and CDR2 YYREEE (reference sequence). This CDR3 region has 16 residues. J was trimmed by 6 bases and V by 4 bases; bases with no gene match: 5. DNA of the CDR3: TGTGCCAGCAGCCCGGGACTAGCGGGAGGTCTCAATGAGCAGTTCTTC. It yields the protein CASSPGLAGGLNEQFF.

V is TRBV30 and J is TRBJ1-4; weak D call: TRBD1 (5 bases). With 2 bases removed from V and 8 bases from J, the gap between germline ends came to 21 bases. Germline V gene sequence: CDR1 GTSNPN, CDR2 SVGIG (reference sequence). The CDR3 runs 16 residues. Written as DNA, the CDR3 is TGTGCCTGGAGTCCAGGAATTAGGGGTGAAGGGGAAAAACTGTTTTTT. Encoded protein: CAWSPGIRGEGEKLFF.

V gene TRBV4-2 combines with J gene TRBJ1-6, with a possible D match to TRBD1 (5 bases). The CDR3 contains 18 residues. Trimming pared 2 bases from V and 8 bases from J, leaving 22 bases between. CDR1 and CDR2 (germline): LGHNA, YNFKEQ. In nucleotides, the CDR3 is TGTGCCAGCAGCCAAAACCGCGGGGCAGGGTCGGTGGATTCACCCCTCCACTTT. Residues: CASSQNRGAGSVDSPLHF.

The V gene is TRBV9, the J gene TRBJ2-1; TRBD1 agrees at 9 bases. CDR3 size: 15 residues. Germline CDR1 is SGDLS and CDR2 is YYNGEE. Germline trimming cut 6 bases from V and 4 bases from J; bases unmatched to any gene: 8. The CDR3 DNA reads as TGTGCCAGCACCCCTCAGGGGACAGGGTACAATGAGCAGTTCTTC. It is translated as CASTPQGTGYNEQFF.

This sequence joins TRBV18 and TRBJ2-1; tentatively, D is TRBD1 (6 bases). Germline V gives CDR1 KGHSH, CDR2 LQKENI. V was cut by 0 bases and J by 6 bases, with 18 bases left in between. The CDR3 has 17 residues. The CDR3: CASSPPVSGQLINEQFF. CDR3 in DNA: TGTGCCAGCTCACCACCAGTTTCAGGACAGCTAATCAATGAGCAGTTCTTC.

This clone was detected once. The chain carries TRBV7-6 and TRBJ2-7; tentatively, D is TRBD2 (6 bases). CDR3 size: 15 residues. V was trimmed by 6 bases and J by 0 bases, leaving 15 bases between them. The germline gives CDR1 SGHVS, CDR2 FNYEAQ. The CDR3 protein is CASSLNRGSSYEQYF. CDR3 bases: TGTGCCAGCAGTTTAAACCGGGGGAGCTCCTACGAGCAGTACTTC.

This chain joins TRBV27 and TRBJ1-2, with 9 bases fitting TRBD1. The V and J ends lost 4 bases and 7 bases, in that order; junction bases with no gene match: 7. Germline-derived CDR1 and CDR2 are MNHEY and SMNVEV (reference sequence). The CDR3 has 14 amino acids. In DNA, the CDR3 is TGTGCCAGCAGTTCCCAGGACAGGGGACGTGGCTACACCTTC. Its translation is CASSSQDRGRGYTF.

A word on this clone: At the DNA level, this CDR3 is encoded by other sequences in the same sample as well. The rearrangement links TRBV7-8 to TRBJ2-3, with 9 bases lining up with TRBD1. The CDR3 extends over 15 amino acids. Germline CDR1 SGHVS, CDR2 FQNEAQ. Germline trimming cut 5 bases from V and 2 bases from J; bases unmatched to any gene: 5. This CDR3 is CASSLGQGYTDTQYF. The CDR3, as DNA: TGTGCCAGCAGCCTGGGACAGGGCTACACAGATACGCAGTATTTT. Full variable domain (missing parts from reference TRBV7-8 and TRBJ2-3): GAGVSQSPRYKVAKRGQDVALRCDPISGHVSLFWYQQALGQGPEFLTYFQNEAQLDKSGLPSDRFFAERPEGSVSTLKIQRTQQEDSAVYLCASSLGQGYTDTQYFGPGTRLTVL.

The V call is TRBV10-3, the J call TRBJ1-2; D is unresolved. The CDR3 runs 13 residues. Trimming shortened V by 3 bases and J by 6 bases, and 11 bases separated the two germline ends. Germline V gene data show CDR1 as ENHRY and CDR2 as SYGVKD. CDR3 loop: CAISDLSGNGYTF. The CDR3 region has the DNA TGTGCCATCAGTGATCTGTCGGGAAATGGCTACACCTTC.